Listed below are T cell receptor beta chains from one sample, sequenced in a study of CD8 T cells in ankylosing spondylitis. TCRdb recomputed calls from the 5' RACE reads with MiXCR, one row per CDR3 protein. The table includes hundreds of thousands of distinct CDR3 sequences, about 26% detected once. The sample taken for sequencing was blood, either unsorted or a sorted T cell fraction (not recorded which). These receptor sequences come from a male donor with ankylosing spondylitis or in good health (not recorded which). The CDR3 runs from the conserved cysteine through the conserved F or W. The D gene is left open where the match is weak. Size values are once, few and many counts, or a class for expanded clones, and some rows have none.

>many|TRBV6-5|-|TRBJ2-3
TGTGCCAGCAGCTACGGGACGGAGATTCGTACGCAGTATTTT
CASSYGTEIRTQYF
>many|TRBV10-3|TRBD2|TRBJ2-3
TGTGCCACCAGTCCGGGAGGGAGCGTGGATACGCAGTATTTT
CATSPGGSVDTQYF
>-|TRBV9|TRBD1|TRBJ2-7
TGTGCCAGCAGCGTGGATAAGACAGGGGGCGGCGGCGAGCAGTACTTC
CASSVDKTGGGGEQYF
>many|TRBV9|-|TRBJ1-1
TGTGCCAGCAGCGTAGGCGGGAGCACTGAAGCTTTCTTT
CASSVGGSTEAFF
>-|TRBV7-2|-|TRBJ2-5
TGTGCCAGCAGCTTAGACAGCAAGGGGGAGACCCAGTACTTC
CASSLDSKGETQYF
>few|TRBV20-1|TRBD2|TRBJ2-7
TGCAGTGCGAGAGGACTAGCGGGAGGTCTTTCCTACGAGCAGTACTTC
CSARGLAGGLSYEQYF
>many|TRBV7-2|TRBD1|TRBJ1-4
TGTGCCAGCAGCTTAGGACAGGGCGGTGGGGAAAAACTGTTTTTT
CASSLGQGGGEKLFF
>many|TRBV28|-|TRBJ2-7
TGTGCCAGCAGTTCCCCGCAGGAGACCTACGAGCAGTACTTC
CASSSPQETYEQYF
>few|TRBV29-1|TRBD2|TRBJ2-2
TGCAGCGTTGAAGATCAGCGCGGGAGTATGGGCACCGGGGAGCTGTTTTTT
CSVEDQRGSMGTGELFF
>few|TRBV20-1|TRBD1|TRBJ2-7
TGCAGTGCAGAAGGGACAGGCGTCACCTACGAGCAGTACTTC
CSAEGTGVTYEQYF
>many|TRBV20-1|TRBD2|TRBJ2-1
TGCAGTGGCGCTCTAGCGGGAGTCTACAATGAGCAGTTCTTC
CSGALAGVYNEQFF
>-|TRBV7-9|TRBD1|TRBJ1-6
TGTGCCAGCAGCAATCTCCGGGACAGGCTAAATTCACCCCTCCACTTT
CASSNLRDRLNSPLHF
>few|TRBV5-1|-|TRBJ1-1
TGCGCCAGCAGCTCCCAACCCCGGGGGGAGAACACTGAAGCTTTCTTT
CASSSQPRGENTEAFF
>-|TRBV12-3/TRBV12-4|-|TRBJ1-5
TGTGCCAGCAGTTTGCGTGTCAATCAGCCCCAGCATTTT
CASSLRVNQPQHF
>-|TRBV21-1|-|TRBJ2-1
TGTGCCAGCAGCAAACCGTATCTACGCGGGGGGCGGGATGAGCAGTTCTTC
CASSKPYLRGGRDEQFF
>few|TRBV29-1|-|TRBJ2-2
TGCAGCGTTGGGGCCACAGGGACGAACACCGGGGAGCTGTTTTTT
CSVGATGTNTGELFF
>few|TRBV29-1|-|TRBJ2-3
TGCAGCGTTGAGTACACAGATACGCAGTATTTT
CSVEYTDTQYF
>many|TRBV2|-|TRBJ1-5
TGTGCCAGCACAGGGATGGGCAATCAGCCCCAGCATTTT
CASTGMGNQPQHF
>many|TRBV5-1|TRBD1|TRBJ2-7
TGCGCCAGCAGTTTTCGACAGGGAGCCTACGAGCAGTACTTC
CASSFRQGAYEQYF
>-|TRBV20-1|-|TRBJ2-3
TGCAGTGCTATGGGGTCTAGCACAGATACGCAGTATTTT
CSAMGSSTDTQYF
>many|TRBV29-1|-|TRBJ1-1
TGCAGCGTCCTGACCTATTGGGGCACTGAAGCTTTCTTT
CSVLTYWGTEAFF
>-|TRBV29-1|-|TRBJ2-3
TGCAGCGGGTACGGTCGCCGAAGCACAGATACGCAGTATTTT
CSGYGRRSTDTQYF
>-|TRBV18|TRBD1|TRBJ2-4
TGTGCCAGCTCACCACCCACAGGACAGGGGGCCAAAAACATTCAGTACTTC
CASSPPTGQGAKNIQYF
>few|TRBV20-1|-|TRBJ2-1
TGCAGTGCTTTGGGGACATCGGGGTTCGCTGAGCAGTTCTTC
CSALGTSGFAEQFF
>many|TRBV12-3/TRBV12-4|-|TRBJ1-1
TGTGCCAGCACCACGTCCGTCGAGTACACTGAAGCTTTCTTT
CASTTSVEYTEAFF
>-|TRBV9|-|TRBJ1-3
TGTGCCAGCAGCGGTCGTGGGGCCTCTGGAAACACCATATATTTT
CASSGRGASGNTIYF
>-|TRBV5-1|-|TRBJ2-7
TGCGCCAGCAGCTTGGCGACAGGCGTTGGCGAGCAGTACTTC
CASSLATGVGEQYF
>-|TRBV20-1|TRBD2|TRBJ2-2
TGCAGTGCTCTGGGGACTAGCGGGGCCCAGGGGACCGGGGAGCTGTTTTTT
CSALGTSGAQGTGELFF
>-|TRBV4-3|-|TRBJ2-3
TGCGCCAGCAGCCAAGATCAGGGACGAAATGGCGATACGCAGTATTTT
CASSQDQGRNGDTQYF
>many|TRBV7-9|-|TRBJ1-1
TGTGCCAGCAGCTACCTACAGGGCGGAAACACTGAAGCTTTCTTT
CASSYLQGGNTEAFF
>few|TRBV20-1|TRBD2|TRBJ2-3
TGCAGTGCCCCACCTAGCGGCCCTGAGGATACGCAGTATTTT
CSAPPSGPEDTQYF
>-|TRBV9|-|TRBJ1-1
TGTGCCAGCAGCGCCACACTGAACACTGAAGCTTTCTTT
CASSATLNTEAFF
>-|TRBV7-6|-|TRBJ2-1
TGTGCCAGCAGCGCCAGTGCGTCCTACAATGAGCAGTTCTTC
CASSASASYNEQFF
>few|TRBV20-1|-|TRBJ2-5
TGCAGTGCACCAGGGGTCGGGGAGACCCAGTACTTC
CSAPGVGETQYF
>many|TRBV7-8|TRBD2|TRBJ2-1
TGTGCCAGCAGCTCGGGGTTAGTAGCGGGAGACGATGAGCAGTTCTTC
CASSSGLVAGDDEQFF